This entry concerns a single T cell receptor beta chain. Its cognate antigen is unknown. Whoever was chosen for sequencing had shown CD8+CD57+ cell expansion by flow cytometry. All patients had severe acquired aplastic anemia. No patient had been given any therapy when blood was sampled. The data stem from a study of CD8+CD57+ T cells in acquired aplastic anemia. The wider study: Sorted CD4+ and CD8+ cells gave a mean 3.2 ug DNA, range roughly 0.18 to 27.4 ug.

Using genomic DNA as the template, TCR beta VDJ and CDR3 profiling was carried out. TCRdb itself ran the reads through MiXCR, one entry per CDR3 protein. Altogether some 200,000 distinct CDR3 sequences are present, under 50% being singletons, with the ten largest covering about 1.8%. General observations from the study: Patients showed no significant difference from controls in CD8+ Simpson's diversity.

CDR3 length equals 10 residues. The V end lost 8 bases, the J end lost 7 bases, and 11 bases lay between the germline ends. Germline CDR1 reads DFQATT; CDR2 reads SNEGSKA (reference sequence). Material for sequencing was sorted CD4+, CD8+, or CD8+CD57+ T cells (not recorded which) from PBMCs. The V call is TRBV20-1, the J call TRBJ2-5; possible D gene TRBD2, 6 bases. This TCR derives from a human donor with aplastic anemia. The CDR3 DNA is TGCAGTCCCTGGCGGGGGACCCAGTACTTC. Residues: CSPWRGTQYF.